The 14 T cell receptor beta chains presented below share a single source sample, sequenced in a study of T cells after yellow fever vaccination. Each CDR3 protein gets one entry after TCRdb re-called the 5' RACE reads with MiXCR. The sample records 45,000 to 60,000 distinct CDR3 sequences, about 6.6% being singletons. The sample was CD8+ T cells not binding an NS4B(214-222) dextramer, sorted from PBMCs, taken more than 35 days after the first yellow fever vaccination. These receptors were taken from a man in his late teens or twenties who received the YFV17D yellow fever vaccine.

The gene calls are TRBV6-5 and TRBJ1-6, with no clear D. From germline, CDR1 is MNHEY and CDR2 SVGAGI. Trimming shortened V by 4 bases and J by 0 bases, and 16 bases separated the two germline ends. The CDR3 has 18 residues. This chain's CDR3 is CASSSIDGQSSYNSPLHF. The CDR3 nucleotides are TGTGCCAGCAGTTCCATTGACGGTCAAAGCTCCTATAATTCACCCCTCCACTTT.

The table lists this clonotype with many counts. The chain carries TRBV29-1 and TRBJ2-3; the D gene is possibly TRBD1 (6 bases). The CDR3 loop spans 14 amino acids. Germline-derived CDR1 and CDR2 are SQVTM and ANQGSEA. With 6 bases removed from V and 0 bases from J, the gap between germline ends came to 13 bases. The CDR3: CSVPWGHSTDTQYF. For the CDR3, the DNA is TGCAGCGTCCCATGGGGACATAGCACAGATACGCAGTATTTT.

The chain uses TRBV27 and TRBJ2-3; 8 bases agree with TRBD1. The junction had 6 bases not matched to a gene; V was cut back by 5 bases and J by 5 bases. Germline V gives CDR1 MNHEY, CDR2 SMNVEV (reference sequence). CDR3 size: 14 residues. For the CDR3, the DNA is TGTGCCAGCAGTCCCGGACAGGGAATAGATACGCAGTATTTT. As protein: CASSPGQGIDTQYF.

This clonotype came up a few times. The chain carries TRBV7-9 and TRBJ1-2; D is ambiguous. CDR3 size: 13 residues. The germline V and J ends were trimmed by 1 base and 4 bases, with 7 bases remaining between them. Germline V gene sequence: CDR1 SEHNR, CDR2 FQNEAQ (reference sequence). CDR3 protein: CASSLDTTYGYTF. The CDR3 nucleotides are TGTGCCAGCAGCTTAGACACCACCTATGGCTACACCTTC.

This clonotype has ten or more counts. This rearrangement joins TRBV5-6 to TRBJ1-6; 7 bases align to TRBD1. Losses at the gene ends were 7 bases for V and 7 bases for J; bases not matched to a gene: 5. Germline V lookup: CDR1 SGHDT, CDR2 YYEEEE. CDR3 length equals 13 residues. CDR3 bases: TGTGCCAGCCGGGACAGCTGGAATTCACCCCTCCACTTT. It encodes CASRDSWNSPLHF.

At least ten counts were recorded for this clonotype. J is TRBJ2-7 and V is TRBV5-1; D not resolved. V was pared by 2 bases and J by 2 bases, with 11 bases between. The CDR3 spans 14 residues. Germline-derived CDR1 and CDR2 are SGHRS and YFSETQ. The CDR3 loop is CASSFPGRAYEQYF. The CDR3 coding sequence is TGCGCCAGCAGCTTTCCCGGACGGGCCTACGAGCAGTACTTC. Supplemented by reference TRBV5-1 and TRBJ2-7, the full variable domain reads KAGVTQTPRYLIKTRGQQVTLSCSPISGHRSVSWYQQTPGQGLQFLFEYFSETQRNKGNFPGRFSGRQFSNSRSEMNVSTLELGDSALYLCASSFPGRAYEQYFGPGTRLTVT.

This clonotype has only a few counts. The chain uses TRBV19 and TRBJ1-2; 8 bases line up with TRBD1. The CDR3 totals 13 residues. Germline V gene data show CDR1 as LNHDA and CDR2 as SQIVND (reference sequence). V trimming: 4 bases; J trimming: 7 bases; junction bases outside the gene matches: 5. Written as DNA, the CDR3 is TGTGCCAGTAGTACTCCGGACAGGGCTGGCTACACCTTC. The encoded protein is CASSTPDRAGYTF.

This clonotype was detected many times. The chain recombines TRBV6-5 with TRBJ2-1, with D unclear. V was trimmed by 3 bases and J by 1 base, leaving 13 bases between them. From germline, CDR1 is MNHEY and CDR2 SVGAGI. This CDR3 spans 16 amino acids. This CDR3 is CASSYGPGRSYNEQFF. CDR3 sequence (DNA): TGTGCCAGCAGTTATGGACCTGGCCGTTCCTACAATGAGCAGTTCTTC.

This clonotype was seen more than once but under ten times. V and J are TRBV7-2 and TRBJ2-3; 11 bases match TRBD2. This CDR3 is built from 15 residues. The junction had 6 bases not matched to a gene; V was cut back by 4 bases and J by 6 bases. Germline CDR1 SGHTA, CDR2 FQGNSA. CDR3 sequence (DNA): TGTGCCAGCAGCTCCCCACTAGCGGGGGTCGATACGCAGTATTTT. Amino acids: CASSSPLAGVDTQYF.

Comments on this clonotype: This may stem from a read error, because a much larger clone lies one nucleotide away. J is TRBJ1-5 and V is TRBV4-2; D might be TRBD1 (5 bases). Germline lookup yields CDR1 LGHNA and CDR2 YNFKEQ. The CDR3 runs 15 residues. DNA of the CDR3: TGTGCCGGCAGCCAAGATGGGGCAGAGAATCAGCCCCAGCATTTT. This sequence encodes CAGSQDGAENQPQHF.

In this sample, this clonotype turned up a few times. The V gene is TRBV12-3 or TRBV12-4, the J gene TRBJ2-1; possible D gene TRBD2, 6 bases. Trimming removed 1 base at V and 5 bases at J, with 9 bases between. The CDR3 contains 14 residues. The CDR3 bases are TGTGCCAGCAGTTTAGGGAGGGGAAACAATGAGCAGTTCTTC. It codes for CASSLGRGNNEQFF.

This clonotype was detected a few times. The chain couples TRBV7-9 to TRBJ2-2; D gene unclear. CDR1 and CDR2 (germline): SEHNR, FQNEAQ (reference sequence). The V end was cut by 3 bases, the J end by 5 bases, with 16 bases between. CDR3 length equals 16 residues. This CDR3 reads CASSFRDSLKTGELFF. DNA of the CDR3: TGTGCCAGCAGCTTCCGAGACTCCCTCAAGACCGGGGAGCTGTTTTTT.

This clonotype turned up a few times. The chain uses TRBV4-3 and TRBJ1-3; D ambiguous. From germline, CDR1 is LGHNA and CDR2 YSLEER. CDR3 length: 14 residues. V lost 0 bases and J lost 0, with 3 bases in between. CDR3 residues: CASSQDSSGNTIYF. CDR3 DNA: TGCGCCAGCAGCCAAGATAGCTCTGGAAACACCATATATTTT.

The chain recombines TRBV29-1 with TRBJ1-2, with TRBD1 as a possible D gene (6 bases). Per the germline V gene, CDR1 is SQVTM and CDR2 is ANQGSEA. V lost 4 bases, J lost 14 bases, and 11 bases lay in between. The CDR3 is 9 residues long. CDR3 sequence reads: CSVGGATTF. The CDR3 DNA sequence: TGCAGCGTTGGGGGGGCTACGACCTTC.